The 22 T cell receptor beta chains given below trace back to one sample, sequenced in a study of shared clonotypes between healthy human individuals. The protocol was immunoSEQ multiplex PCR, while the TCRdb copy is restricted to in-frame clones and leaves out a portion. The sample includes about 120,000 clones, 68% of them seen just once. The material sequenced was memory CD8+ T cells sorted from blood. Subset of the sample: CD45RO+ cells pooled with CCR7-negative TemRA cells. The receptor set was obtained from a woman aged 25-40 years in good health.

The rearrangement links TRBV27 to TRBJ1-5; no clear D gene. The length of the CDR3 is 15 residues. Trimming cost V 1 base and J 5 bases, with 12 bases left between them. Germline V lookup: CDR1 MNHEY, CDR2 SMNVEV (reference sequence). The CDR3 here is CASSLFPGWDQPQHF. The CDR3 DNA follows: TGTGCCAGCAGTTTATTTCCGGGGTGGGATCAGCCCCAGCATTTT.

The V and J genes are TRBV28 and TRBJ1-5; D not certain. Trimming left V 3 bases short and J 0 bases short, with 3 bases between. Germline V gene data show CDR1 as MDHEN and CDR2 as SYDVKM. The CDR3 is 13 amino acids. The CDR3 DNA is TGTGCCAGCAGTTTCAGTAGCAATCAGCCCCAGCATTTT. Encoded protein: CASSFSSNQPQHF.

The CDR3: CSVEDDRGSPGELFF. The CDR3 nucleotides read TGCAGCGTTGAGGATGACAGGGGGTCTCCCGGGGAGCTGTTTTTT. The chain links TRBV29-1 to TRBJ2-2, with 9 bases lining up with TRBD1. The junction had 8 bases not matched to a gene; V was cut back by 3 bases and J by 6 bases. The CDR3 length is 15 residues. Per the germline V gene, CDR1 is SQVTM and CDR2 is ANQGSEA.

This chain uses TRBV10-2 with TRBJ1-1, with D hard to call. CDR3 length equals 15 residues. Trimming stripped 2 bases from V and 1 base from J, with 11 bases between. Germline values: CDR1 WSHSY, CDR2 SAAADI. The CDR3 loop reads CASSERSEGNTEAFF. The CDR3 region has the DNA TGCGCCAGCAGTGAGAGGTCAGAGGGGAACACTGAAGCTTTCTTT.

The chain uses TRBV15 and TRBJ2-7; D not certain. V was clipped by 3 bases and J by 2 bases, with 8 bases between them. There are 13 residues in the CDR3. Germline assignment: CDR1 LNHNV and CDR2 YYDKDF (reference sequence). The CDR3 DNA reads TGTGCCACCAGCAGGGCATCAGCCTACGAGCAGTACTTC. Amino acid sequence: CATSRASAYEQYF. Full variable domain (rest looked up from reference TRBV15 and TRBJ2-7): DAMVIQNPRYQVTQFGKPVTLSCSQTLNHNVMYWYQQKSSQAPKLLFHYYDKDFNNEADTPDNFQSRRPNTSFCFLDIRSPGLGDTAMYLCATSRASAYEQYFGPGTRLTVT.

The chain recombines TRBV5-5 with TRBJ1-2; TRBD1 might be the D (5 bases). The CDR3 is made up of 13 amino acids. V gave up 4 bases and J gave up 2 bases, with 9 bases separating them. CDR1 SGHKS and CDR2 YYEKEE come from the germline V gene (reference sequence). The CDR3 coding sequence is TGTGCCAGCAGCAGGGGCAACAACTATGGCTACACCTTC. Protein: CASSRGNNYGYTF.

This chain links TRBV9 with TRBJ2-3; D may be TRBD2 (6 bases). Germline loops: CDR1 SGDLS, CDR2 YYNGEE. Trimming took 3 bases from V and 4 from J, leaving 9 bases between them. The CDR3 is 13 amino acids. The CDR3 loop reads CASSGLVADTQYF. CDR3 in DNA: TGTGCCAGCAGCGGACTAGTTGCAGATACGCAGTATTTT.

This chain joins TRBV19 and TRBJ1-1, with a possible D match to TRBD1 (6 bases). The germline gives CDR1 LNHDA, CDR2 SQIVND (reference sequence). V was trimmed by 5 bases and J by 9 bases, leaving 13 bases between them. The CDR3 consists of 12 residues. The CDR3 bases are TGTGCCAGTAGTTCAAACCAGGGGAAAGCTTTCTTT. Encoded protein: CASSSNQGKAFF.

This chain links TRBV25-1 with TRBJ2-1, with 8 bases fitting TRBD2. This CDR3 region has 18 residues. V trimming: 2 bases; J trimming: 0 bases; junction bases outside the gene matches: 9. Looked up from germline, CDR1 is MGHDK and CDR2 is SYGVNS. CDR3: CASSELLAGGLSYNEQFF. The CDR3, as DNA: TGTGCCAGCAGTGAACTACTTGCGGGAGGTCTCTCCTACAATGAGCAGTTCTTC.

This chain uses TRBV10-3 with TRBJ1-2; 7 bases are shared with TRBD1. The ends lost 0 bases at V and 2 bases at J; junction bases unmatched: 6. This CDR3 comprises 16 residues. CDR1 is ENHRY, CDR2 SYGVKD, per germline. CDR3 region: CAISESGGQLNYGYTF. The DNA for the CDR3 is TGTGCCATCAGTGAGTCAGGGGGACAGCTCAACTATGGCTACACCTTC.

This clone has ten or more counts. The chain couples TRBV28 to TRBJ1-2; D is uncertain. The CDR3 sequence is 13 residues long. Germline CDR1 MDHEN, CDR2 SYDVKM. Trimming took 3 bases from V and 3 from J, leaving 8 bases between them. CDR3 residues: CASSLGRYYGYTF. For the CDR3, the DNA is TGTGCCAGCAGTTTGGGCAGGTACTATGGCTACACCTTC.

Here the CDR3 reads CASSLRGAQETQYF. In DNA form, the CDR3 reads TGCGCCAGCAGCCTGAGGGGGGCCCAAGAGACCCAGTACTTC. This chain links TRBV4-1 with TRBJ2-5; either TRBD1 or TRBD2 may supply D (6 bases each). The CDR3 extends over 14 amino acids. Germline V gene data show CDR1 as MGHRA and CDR2 as YSYEKL. Trimming shortened V by 4 bases and J by 1 base, and 10 bases separated the two germline ends.

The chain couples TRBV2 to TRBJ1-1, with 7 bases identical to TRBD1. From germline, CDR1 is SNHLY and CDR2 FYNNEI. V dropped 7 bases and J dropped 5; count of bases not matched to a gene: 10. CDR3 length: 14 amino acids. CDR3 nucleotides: TGTGCCAGCACGTTCACAGGGGTAAGAACTGAAGCTTTCTTT. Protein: CASTFTGVRTEAFF.

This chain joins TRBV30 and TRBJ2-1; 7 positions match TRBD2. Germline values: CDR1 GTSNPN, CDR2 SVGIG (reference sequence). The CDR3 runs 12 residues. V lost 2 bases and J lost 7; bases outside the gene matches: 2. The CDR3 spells CAWSRGENEQFF. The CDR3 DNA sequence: TGTGCCTGGAGTCGGGGGGAGAATGAGCAGTTCTTC.

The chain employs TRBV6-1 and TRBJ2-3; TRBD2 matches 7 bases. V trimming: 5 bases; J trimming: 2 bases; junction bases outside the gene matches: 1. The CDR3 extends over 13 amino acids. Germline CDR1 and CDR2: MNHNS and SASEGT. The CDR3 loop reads CASSSGDTDTQYF. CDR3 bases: TGTGCCAGCAGTAGCGGGGACACAGATACGCAGTATTTT.

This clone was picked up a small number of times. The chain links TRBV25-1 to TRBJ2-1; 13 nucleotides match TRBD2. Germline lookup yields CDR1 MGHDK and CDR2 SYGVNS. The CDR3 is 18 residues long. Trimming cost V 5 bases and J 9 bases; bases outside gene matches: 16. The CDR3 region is CASSHSKGTSGTGSEQFF. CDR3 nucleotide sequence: TGTGCCAGCAGTCATTCAAAAGGGACTAGCGGGACTGGGAGTGAGCAGTTCTTC.

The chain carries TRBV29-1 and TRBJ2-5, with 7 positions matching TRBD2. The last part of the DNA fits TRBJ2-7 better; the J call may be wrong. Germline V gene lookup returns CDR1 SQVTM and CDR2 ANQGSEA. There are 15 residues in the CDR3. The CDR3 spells CSVVSAGEFRYEQYF. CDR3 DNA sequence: TGCAGCGTTGTCTCTGCGGGAGAGTTTCGGTACGAGCAGTACTTC.

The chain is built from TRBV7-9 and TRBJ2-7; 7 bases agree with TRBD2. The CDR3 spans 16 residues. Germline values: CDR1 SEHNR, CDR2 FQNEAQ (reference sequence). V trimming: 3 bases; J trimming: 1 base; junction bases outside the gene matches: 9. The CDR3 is CASSFPVRRGSYEQYF. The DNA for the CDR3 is TGTGCCAGCAGCTTTCCCGTTCGGCGGGGGTCCTACGAGCAGTACTTC. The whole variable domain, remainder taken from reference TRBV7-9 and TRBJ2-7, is DTGVSQNPRHKITKRGQNVTFRCDPISEHNRLYWYRQTLGQGPEFLTYFQNEAQLEKSRLLSDRFSAERPKGSFSTLEIQRTEQGDSAMYLCASSFPVRRGSYEQYFGPGTRLTVT.

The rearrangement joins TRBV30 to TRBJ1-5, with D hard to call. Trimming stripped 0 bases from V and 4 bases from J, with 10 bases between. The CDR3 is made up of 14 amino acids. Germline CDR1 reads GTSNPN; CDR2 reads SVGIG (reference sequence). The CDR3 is CAWSVGQDNQPQHF. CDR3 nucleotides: TGTGCCTGGAGTGTAGGTCAGGATAATCAGCCCCAGCATTTT.

The CDR3, as DNA: TGTGCCAGCAGTAGGACAGCCTACGGGGACTATGGCTACACCTTC. Protein: CASSRTAYGDYGYTF. The rearrangement joins TRBV6-4 to TRBJ1-2; TRBD1 might be the D (6 bases). This CDR3 is 15 amino acids long. V dropped 5 bases and J dropped 3 bases, with 16 bases sitting between them. The germline CDR1 and CDR2 sequences are MRHNA and SNTAGT.

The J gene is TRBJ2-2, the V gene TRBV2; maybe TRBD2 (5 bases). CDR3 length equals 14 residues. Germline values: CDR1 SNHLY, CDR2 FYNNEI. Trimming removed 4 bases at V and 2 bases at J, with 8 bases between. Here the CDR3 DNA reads TGTGCCAGCAGTGTAGCGACTAACACCGGGGAGCTGTTTTTT. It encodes CASSVATNTGELFF.

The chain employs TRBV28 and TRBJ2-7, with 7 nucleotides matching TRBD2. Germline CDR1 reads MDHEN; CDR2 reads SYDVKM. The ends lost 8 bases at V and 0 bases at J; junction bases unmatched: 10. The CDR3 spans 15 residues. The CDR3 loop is CASERGVASSYEQYF. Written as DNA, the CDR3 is TGTGCCAGCGAGCGGGGCGTAGCCTCCTCCTACGAGCAGTACTTC.